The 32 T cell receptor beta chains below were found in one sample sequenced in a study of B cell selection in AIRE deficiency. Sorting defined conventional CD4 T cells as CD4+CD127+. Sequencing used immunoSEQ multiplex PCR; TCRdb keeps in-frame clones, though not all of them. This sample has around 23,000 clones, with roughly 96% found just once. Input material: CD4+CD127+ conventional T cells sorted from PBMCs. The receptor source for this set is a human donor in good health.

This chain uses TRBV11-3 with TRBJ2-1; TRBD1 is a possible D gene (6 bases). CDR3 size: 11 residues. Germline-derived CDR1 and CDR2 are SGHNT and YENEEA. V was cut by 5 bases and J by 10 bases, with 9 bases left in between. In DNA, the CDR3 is TGTGCCAGCAGCGAGGGGGAAGAGCAGTTCTTC. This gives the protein CASSEGEEQFF.

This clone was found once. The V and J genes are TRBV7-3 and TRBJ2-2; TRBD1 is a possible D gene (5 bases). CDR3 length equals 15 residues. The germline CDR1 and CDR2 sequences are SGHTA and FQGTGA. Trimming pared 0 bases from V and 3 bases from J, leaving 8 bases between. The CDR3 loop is CASSLTGADTGELFF. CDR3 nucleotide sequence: TGTGCCAGCAGCTTAACAGGGGCGGACACCGGGGAGCTGTTTTTT.

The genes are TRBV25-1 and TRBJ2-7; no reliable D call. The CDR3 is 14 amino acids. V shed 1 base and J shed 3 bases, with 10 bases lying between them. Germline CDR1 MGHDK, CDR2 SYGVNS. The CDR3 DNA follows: TGTGCCAGCAGTGAATCTCACAGCCTCTACGAGCAGTACTTC. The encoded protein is CASSESHSLYEQYF.

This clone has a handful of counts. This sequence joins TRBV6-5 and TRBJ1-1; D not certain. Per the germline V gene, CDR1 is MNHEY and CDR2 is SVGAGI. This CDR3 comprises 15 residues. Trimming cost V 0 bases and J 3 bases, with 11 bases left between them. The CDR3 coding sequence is TGTGCCAGCAGTTACTCAGGTTGGGCGGACACTGAAGCTTTCTTT. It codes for CASSYSGWADTEAFF.

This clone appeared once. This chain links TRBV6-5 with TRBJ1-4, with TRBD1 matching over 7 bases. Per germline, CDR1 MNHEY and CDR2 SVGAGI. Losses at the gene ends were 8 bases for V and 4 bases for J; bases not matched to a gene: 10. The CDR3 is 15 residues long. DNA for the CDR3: TGTGCCAGCGGGACAGACGTTTTTGGTAATGAAAAACTGTTTTTT. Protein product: CASGTDVFGNEKLFF.

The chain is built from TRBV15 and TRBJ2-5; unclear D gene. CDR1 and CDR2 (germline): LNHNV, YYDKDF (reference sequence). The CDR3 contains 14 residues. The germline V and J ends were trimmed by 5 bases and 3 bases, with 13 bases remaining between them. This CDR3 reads CATSRGRTEETQYF. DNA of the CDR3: TGTGCCACCAGCCGCGGCAGGACGGAAGAGACCCAGTACTTC. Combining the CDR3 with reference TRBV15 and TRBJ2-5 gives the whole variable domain DAMVIQNPRYQVTQFGKPVTLSCSQTLNHNVMYWYQQKSSQAPKLLFHYYDKDFNNEADTPDNFQSRRPNTSFCFLDIRSPGLGDTAMYLCATSRGRTEETQYFGPGTRLLVL.

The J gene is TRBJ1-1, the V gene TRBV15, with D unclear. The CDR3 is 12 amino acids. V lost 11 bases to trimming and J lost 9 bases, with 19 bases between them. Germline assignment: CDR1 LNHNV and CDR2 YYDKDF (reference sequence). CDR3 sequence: CASFSGVGKAFF. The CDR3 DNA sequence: TGTGCCTCCTTTTCGGGTGTCGGAAAAGCTTTCTTT.

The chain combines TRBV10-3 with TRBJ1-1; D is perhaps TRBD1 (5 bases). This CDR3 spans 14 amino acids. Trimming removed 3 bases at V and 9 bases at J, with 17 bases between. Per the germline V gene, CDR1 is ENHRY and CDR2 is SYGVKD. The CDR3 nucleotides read TGTGCCATCAGTGACAGGGAGAGGAGGAGCAAAGCTTTCTTT. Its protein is CAISDRERRSKAFF.

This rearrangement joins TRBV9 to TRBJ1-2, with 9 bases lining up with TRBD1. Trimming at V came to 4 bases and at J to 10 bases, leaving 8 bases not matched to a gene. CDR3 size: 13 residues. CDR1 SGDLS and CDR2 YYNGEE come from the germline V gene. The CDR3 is CASSSRQGDFYTF. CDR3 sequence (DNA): TGTGCCAGCAGCTCGCGACAGGGGGATTTCTACACCTTC.

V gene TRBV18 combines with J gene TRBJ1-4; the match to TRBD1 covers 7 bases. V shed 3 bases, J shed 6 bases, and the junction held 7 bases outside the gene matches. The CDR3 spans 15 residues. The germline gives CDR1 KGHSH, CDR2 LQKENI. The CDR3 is CASSPTTQGDEKLFF. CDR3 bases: TGTGCCAGCTCACCTACGACCCAGGGGGATGAAAAACTGTTTTTT.

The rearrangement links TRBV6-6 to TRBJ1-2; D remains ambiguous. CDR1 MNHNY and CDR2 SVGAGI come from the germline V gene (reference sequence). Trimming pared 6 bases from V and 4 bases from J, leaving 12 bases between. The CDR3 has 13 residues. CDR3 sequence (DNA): TGTGCCAGCAGCCCCGACCGTTTCTATGGCTACACCTTC. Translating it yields CASSPDRFYGYTF.

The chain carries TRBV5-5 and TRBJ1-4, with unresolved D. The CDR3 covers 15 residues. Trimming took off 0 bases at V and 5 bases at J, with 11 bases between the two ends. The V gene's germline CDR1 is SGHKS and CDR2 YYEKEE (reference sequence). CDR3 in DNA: TGTGCCAGCAGCTTGGTAGGCACAGCAAATGAAAAACTGTTTTTT. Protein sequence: CASSLVGTANEKLFF. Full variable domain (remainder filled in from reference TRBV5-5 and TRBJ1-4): DAGVTQSPTHLIKTRGQQVTLRCSPISGHKSVSWYQQVLGQGPQFIFQYYEKEERGRGNFPDRFSARQFPNYSSELNVNALLLGDSALYLCASSLVGTANEKLFFGSGTQLSVL.

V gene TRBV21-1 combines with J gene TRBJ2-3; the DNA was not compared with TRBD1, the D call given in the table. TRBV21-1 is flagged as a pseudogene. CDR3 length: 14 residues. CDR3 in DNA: TGTGCCAGATCCGGGACAGGATGCACAGATACGCAGTATTTT. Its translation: CARSGTGCTDTQYF.

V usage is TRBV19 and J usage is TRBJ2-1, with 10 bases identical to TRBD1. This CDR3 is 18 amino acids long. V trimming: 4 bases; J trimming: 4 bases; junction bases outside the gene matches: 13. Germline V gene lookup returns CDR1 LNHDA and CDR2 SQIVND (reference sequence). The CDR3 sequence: CASSNLSLRQGAYNEQFF. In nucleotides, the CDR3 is TGTGCCAGTAGTAACCTGAGTTTGCGACAGGGGGCATACAATGAGCAGTTCTTC.

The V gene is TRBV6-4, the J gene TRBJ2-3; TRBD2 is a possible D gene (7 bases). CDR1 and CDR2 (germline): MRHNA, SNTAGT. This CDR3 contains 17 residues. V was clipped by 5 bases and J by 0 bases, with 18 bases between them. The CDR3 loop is CASSLTRRGGSTDTQYF. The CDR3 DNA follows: TGTGCCAGCAGTCTCACGCGAAGGGGGGGGAGCACAGATACGCAGTATTTT.

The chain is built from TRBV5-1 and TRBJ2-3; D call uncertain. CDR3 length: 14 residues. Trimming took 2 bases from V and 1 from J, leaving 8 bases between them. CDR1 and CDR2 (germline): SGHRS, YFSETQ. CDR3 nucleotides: TGCGCCAGCAGCTTTGGTCAGGGCACAGATACGCAGTATTTT. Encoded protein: CASSFGQGTDTQYF.

This CDR3 is CASSQGLGNEKLFF. Here the CDR3 DNA reads TGTGCCAGCTCCCAGGGACTGGGAAATGAAAAACTGTTTTTT. V is TRBV18 and J is TRBJ1-4, with D tentatively TRBD1 (5 bases). Trimming left V 6 bases short and J 5 bases short, with 13 bases between. Germline V gives CDR1 KGHSH, CDR2 LQKENI. The CDR3 is 14 amino acids.

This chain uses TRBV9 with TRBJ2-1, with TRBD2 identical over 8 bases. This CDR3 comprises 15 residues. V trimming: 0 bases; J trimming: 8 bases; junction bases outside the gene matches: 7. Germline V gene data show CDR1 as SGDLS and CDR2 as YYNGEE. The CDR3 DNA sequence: TGTGCCAGCAGCGTAGGGCTAGCGGGTGAGGATGAGCAGTTCTTC. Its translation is CASSVGLAGEDEQFF.

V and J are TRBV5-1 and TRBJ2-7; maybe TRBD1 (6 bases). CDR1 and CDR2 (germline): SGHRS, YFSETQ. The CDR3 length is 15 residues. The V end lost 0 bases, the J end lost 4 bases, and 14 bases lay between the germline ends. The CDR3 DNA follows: TGCGCCAGCAGCTTGGCCCTGAGACAGGCGTACGAGCAGTACTTC. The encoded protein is CASSLALRQAYEQYF.

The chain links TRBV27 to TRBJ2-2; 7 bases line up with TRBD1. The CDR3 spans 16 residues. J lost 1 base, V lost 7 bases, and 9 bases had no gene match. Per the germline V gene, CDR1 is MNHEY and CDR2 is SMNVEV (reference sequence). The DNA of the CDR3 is TGTGCCAGCATCCAATCAGGACAGGAGAACACCGGGGAGCTGTTTTTT. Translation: CASIQSGQENTGELFF.

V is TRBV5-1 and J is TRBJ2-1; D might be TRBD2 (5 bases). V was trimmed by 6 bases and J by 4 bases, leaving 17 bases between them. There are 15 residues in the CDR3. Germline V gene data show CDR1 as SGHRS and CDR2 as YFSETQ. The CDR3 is CASTKEVSVYNEQFF. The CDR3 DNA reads TGCGCCAGCACCAAGGAGGTTAGCGTTTACAATGAGCAGTTCTTC.

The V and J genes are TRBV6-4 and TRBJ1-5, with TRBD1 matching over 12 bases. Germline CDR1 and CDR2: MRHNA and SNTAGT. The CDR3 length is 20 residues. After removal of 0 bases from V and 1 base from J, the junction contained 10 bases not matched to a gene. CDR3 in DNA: TGTGCCAGCAGTGACTCCGGGACAGGGGGCTCGGGTGGGAGCAATCAGCCCCAGCATTTT. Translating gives CASSDSGTGGSGGSNQPQHF.

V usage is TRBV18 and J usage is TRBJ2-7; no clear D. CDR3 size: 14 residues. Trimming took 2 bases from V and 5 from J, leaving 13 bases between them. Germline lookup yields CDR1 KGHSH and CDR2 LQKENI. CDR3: CASSPWSRGDEQYF. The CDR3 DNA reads TGTGCCAGCTCACCATGGTCCCGCGGCGACGAGCAGTACTTC.

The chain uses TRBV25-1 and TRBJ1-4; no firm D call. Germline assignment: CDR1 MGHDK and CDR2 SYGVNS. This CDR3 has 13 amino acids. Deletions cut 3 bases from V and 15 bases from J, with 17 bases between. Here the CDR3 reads CASSDPTPLKVFF. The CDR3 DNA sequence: TGTGCCAGCAGTGACCCGACGCCGCTTAAAGTGTTTTTT.

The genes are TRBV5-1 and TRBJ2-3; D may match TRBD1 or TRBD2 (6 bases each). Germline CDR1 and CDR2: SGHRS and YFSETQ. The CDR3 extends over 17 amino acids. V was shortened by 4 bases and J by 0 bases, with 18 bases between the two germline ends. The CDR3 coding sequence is TGCGCCAGCAGCCCGTGGAGGGGGACGGGAAGCACAGATACGCAGTATTTT. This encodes CASSPWRGTGSTDTQYF.

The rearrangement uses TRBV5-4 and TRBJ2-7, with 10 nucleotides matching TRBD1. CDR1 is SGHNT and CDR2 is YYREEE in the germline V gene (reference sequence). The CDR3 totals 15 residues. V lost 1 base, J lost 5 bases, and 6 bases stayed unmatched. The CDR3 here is CASSLLDRGRHEQYF. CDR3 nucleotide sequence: TGTGCCAGCAGCTTGTTAGACAGGGGGCGACACGAGCAGTACTTC.

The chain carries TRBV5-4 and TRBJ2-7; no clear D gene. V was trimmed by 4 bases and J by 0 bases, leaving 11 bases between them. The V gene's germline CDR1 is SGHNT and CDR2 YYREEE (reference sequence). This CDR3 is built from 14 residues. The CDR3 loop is CASSGSASSYEQYF. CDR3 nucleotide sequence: TGTGCCAGCAGCGGGTCGGCCAGCTCCTACGAGCAGTACTTC.

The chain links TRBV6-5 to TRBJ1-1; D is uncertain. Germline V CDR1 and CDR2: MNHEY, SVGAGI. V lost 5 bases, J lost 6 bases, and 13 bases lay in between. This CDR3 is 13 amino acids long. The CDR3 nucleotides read TGTGCCAGCAGTCCCGACCGGAGCCCTGAAGCTTTCTTT. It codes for CASSPDRSPEAFF.

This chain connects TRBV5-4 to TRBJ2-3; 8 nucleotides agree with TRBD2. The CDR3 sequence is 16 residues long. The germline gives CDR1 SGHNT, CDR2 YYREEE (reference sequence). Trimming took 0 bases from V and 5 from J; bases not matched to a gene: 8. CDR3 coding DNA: TGTGCCAGCAGCTTGGAGGCTACGGGGGGGAGAGATACGCAGTATTTT. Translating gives CASSLEATGGRDTQYF.

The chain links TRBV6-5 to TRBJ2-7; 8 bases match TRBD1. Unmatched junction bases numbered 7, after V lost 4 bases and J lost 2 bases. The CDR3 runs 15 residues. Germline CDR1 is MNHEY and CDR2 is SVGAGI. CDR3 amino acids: CASSSPRQGPYEQYF. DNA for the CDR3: TGTGCCAGCAGTTCCCCCCGACAGGGGCCCTACGAGCAGTACTTC.

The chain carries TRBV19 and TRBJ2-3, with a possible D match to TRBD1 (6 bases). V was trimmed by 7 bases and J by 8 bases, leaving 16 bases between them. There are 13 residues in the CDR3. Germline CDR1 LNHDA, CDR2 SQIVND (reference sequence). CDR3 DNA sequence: TGTGCCAGTACCCCTAAGGGGGTTGGTACGCAGTATTTT. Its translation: CASTPKGVGTQYF. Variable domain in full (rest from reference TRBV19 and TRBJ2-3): DGGITQSPKYLFRKEGQNVTLSCEQNLNHDAMYWYRQDPGQGLRLIYYSQIVNDFQKGDIAEGYSVSREKKESFPLTVTSAQKNPTAFYLCASTPKGVGTQYFGPGTRLTVL.

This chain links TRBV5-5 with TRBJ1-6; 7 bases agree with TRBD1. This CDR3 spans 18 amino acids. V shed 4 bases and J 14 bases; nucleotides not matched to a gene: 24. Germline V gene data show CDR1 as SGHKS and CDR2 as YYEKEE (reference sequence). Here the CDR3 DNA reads TGTGCCAGCAGCCCCTATCGACAGGGTTTTTCCCGCTCTGCGGCCCTCCACTTT. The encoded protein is CASSPYRQGFSRSAALHF.